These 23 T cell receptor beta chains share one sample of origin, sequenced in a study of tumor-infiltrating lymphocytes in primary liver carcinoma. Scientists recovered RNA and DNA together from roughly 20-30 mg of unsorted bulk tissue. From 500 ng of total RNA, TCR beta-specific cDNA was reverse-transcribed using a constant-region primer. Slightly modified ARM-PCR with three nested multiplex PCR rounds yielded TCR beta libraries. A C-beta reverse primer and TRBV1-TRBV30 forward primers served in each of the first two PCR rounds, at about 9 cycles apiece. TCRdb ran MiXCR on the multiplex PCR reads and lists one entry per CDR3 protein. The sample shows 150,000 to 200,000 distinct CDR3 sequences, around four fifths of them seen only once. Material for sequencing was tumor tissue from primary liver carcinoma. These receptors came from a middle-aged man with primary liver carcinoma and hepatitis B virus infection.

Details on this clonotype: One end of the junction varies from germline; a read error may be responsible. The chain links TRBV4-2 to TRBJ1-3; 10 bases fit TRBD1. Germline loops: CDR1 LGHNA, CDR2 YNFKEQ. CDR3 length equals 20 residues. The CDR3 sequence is CASSQGRDRGLTHSGNAIYF. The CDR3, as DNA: TGTGCCAGCAGCCAAGGCCGGGACAGGGGCCTTACTCACTCTGGAAACGCCATATATTTT.

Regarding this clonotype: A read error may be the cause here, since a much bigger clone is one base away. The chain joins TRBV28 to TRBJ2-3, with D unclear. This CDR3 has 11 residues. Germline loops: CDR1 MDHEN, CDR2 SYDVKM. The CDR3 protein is CASCLPGAQYF. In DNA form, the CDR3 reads TGTGCCAGCTGTTTGCCAGGAGCGCAGTATTTT.

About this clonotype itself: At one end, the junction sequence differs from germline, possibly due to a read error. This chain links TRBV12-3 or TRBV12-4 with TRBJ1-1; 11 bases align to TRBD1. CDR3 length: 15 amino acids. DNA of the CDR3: TGTGCCAGCAGTTCCCGGACAGGGGGCAAAACTGAAGCTTCCTTT. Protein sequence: CASSSRTGGKTEASF.

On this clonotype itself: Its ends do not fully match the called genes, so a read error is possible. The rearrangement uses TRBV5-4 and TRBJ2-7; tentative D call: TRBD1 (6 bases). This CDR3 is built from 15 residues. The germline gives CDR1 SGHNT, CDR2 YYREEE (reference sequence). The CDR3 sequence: CTSSPTCTGINEQYF. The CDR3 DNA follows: TGTACCAGCAGCCCAACCTGTACAGGGATCAACGAGCAGTACTTC.

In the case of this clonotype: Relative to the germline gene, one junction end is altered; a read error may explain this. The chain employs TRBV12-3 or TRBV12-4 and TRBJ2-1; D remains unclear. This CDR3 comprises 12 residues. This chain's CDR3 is CVSAGRRDEQFF. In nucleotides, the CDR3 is TGTGTCAGCGCCGGAAGGAGAGATGAGCAGTTCTTC.

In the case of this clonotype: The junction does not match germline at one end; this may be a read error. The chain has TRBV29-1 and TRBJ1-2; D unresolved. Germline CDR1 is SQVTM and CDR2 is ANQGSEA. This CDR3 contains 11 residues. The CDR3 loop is CSVVRTGGYAF. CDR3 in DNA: TGCAGCGTAGTCAGGACGGGTGGCTACGCCTTC.

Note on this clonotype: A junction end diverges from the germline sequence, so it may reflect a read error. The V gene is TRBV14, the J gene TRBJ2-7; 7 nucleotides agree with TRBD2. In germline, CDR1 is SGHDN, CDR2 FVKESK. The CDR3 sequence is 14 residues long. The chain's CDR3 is CANSQAGFSYKQYF. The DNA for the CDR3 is TGTGCCAACAGCCAAGCGGGGTTCTCCTACAAGCAGTACTTC.

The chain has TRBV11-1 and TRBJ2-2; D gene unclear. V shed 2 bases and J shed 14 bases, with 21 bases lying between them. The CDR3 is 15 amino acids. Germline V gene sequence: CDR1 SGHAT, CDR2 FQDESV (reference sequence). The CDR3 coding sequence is TGTGCCAGCAGCTTAAGCAGGAGTGGAACCGGTGATCTGTTTTTT. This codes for CASSLSRSGTGDLFF.

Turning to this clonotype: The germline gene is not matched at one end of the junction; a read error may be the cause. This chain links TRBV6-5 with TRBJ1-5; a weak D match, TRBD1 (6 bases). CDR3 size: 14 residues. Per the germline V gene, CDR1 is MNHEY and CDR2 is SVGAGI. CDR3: CASSYSGQNQPQLF. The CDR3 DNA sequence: TGTGCCAGCAGCTACTCGGGACAAAATCAGCCCCAGCTTTTT.

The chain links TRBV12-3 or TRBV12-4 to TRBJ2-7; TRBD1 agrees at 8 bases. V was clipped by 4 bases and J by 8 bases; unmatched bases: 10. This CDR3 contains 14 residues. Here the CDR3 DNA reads TGTGCCAGCAGTTCGGGGGCAGGGGGCCACAAGCAGTACTTC. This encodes CASSSGAGGHKQYF.

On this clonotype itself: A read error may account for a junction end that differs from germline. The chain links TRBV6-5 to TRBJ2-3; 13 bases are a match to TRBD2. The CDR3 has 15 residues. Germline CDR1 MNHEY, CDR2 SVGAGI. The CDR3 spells CASNLGLAGADTQYF. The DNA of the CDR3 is TGTGCCAGCAACCTAGGACTAGCGGGAGCAGATACCCAGTATTTT.

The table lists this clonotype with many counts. The CDR3 reads CSGRQGGTDTQYF. Here the CDR3 DNA reads TGCAGCGGAAGACAGGGTGGCACAGATACGCAGTATTTT. The chain has TRBV29-1 and TRBJ2-3, with 7 bases matching TRBD1. The junction had 5 bases not matched to a gene; V was cut back by 7 bases and J by 1 base. Germline CDR1 is SQVTM and CDR2 is ANQGSEA. This CDR3 comprises 13 residues.

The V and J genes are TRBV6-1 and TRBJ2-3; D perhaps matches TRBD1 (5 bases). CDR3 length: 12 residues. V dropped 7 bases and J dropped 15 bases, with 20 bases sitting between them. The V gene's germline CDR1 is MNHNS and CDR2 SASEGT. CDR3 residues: CASKPSTGTHYF. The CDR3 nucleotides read TGTGCCAGCAAGCCCAGCACAGGTACTCACTATTTT.

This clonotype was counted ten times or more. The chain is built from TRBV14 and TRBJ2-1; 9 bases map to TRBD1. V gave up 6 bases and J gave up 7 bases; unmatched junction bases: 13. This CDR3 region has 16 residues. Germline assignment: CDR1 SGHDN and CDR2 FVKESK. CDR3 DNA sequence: TGTGCCAGCAGTCGTCGACAGGGGGGCCGGTTAAATGAGCAGTTCTTC. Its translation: CASSRRQGGRLNEQFF.

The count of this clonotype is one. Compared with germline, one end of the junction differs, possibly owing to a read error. CDR3: CASSYSRGAGNTTYF. CDR3 sequence (DNA): TGTGCCAGCAGTTACTCCAGGGGTGCAGGAAACACCACATATTTT. V gene TRBV6-5 combines with J gene TRBJ1-3, with D tentatively TRBD1 (6 bases). CDR3 size: 15 residues. Per germline, CDR1 MNHEY and CDR2 SVGAGI.

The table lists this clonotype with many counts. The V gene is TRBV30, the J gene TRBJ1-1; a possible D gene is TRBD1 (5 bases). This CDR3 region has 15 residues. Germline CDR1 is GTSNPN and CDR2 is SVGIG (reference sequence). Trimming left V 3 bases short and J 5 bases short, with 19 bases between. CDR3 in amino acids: CAWSSWGGKTTEAFF. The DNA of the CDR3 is TGTGCCTGGAGCTCTTGGGGGGGGAAAACAACTGAAGCTTTCTTT. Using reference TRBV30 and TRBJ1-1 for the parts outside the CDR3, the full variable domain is SQTIHQWPATLVQPVGSPLSLECTVEGTSNPNLYWYRQAAGRGLQLLFYSVGIGQISSEVPQNLSASRPQDRQFILSSKKLLLSDSGFYLCAWSSWGGKTTEAFFGQGTRLTVV.

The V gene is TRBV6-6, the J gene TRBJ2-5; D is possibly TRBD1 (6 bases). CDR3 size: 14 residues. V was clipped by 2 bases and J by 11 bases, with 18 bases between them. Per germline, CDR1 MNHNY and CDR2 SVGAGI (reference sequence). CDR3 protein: CASSYGPQDGTQYF. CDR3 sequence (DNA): TGTGCCAGCAGTTACGGCCCTCAGGACGGGACACAGTACTTC.

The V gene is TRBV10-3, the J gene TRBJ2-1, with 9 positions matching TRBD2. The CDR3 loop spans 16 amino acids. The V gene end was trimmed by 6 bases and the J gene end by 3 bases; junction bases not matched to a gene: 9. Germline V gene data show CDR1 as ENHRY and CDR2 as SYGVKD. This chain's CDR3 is CAISPGLAGDYNEQFF. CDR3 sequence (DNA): TGTGCCATCAGCCCGGGACTAGCAGGGGACTACAATGAGCAGTTCTTC.

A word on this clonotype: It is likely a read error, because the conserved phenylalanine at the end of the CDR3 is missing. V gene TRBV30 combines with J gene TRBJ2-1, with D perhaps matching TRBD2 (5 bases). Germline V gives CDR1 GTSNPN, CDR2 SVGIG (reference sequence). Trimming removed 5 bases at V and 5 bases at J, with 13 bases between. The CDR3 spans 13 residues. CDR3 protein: CAWGPNGNNEQFL. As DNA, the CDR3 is TGTGCCTGGGGTCCCAACGGGAACAATGAGCAGTTCTTA.

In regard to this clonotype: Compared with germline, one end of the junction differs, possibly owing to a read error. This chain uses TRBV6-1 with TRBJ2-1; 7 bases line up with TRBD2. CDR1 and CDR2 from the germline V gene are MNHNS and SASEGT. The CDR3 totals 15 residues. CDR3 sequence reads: CVSSAGTTNYNEQLF. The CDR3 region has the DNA TGTGTCAGCAGTGCCGGGACTACTAACTACAATGAGCAGCTCTTC.

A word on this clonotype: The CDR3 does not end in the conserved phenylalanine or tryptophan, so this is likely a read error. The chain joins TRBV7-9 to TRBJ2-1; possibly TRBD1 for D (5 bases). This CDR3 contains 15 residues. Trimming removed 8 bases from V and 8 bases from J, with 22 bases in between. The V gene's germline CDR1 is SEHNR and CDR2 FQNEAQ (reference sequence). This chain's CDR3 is CASCDSLSENYEQFL. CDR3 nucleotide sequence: TGTGCCAGCTGTGACAGTTTATCCGAAAACTATGAGCAGTTCTTG.

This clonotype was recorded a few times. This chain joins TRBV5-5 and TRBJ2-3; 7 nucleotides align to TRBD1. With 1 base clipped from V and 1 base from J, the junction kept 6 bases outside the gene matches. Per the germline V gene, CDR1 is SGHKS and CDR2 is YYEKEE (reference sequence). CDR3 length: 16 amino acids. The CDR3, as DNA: TGTGCCAGCAGCTTGTACGCTGGGACAGGCACAGATACGCAGTATTTT. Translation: CASSLYAGTGTDTQYF.

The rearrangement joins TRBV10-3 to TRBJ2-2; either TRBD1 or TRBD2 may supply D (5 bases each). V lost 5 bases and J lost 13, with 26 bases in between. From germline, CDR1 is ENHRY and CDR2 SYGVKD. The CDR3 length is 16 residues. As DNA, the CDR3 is TGTGCCATCAGTCCGGGACGTAACTTAGGCACCGGAGTGCTGTTTTTT. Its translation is CAISPGRNLGTGVLFF.